The 13 T cell receptor beta chains reported below all come from one sample, sequenced in a study of blood T cell repertoires in COVID-19. Sequencing used immunoSEQ multiplex PCR; TCRdb keeps in-frame clones, though not all of them. The sample yields fewer than 70,000 clones, roughly 80% seen once. The sample consisted of peripheral blood. Receptors originate from a woman at least 80 years old with acute or convalescent COVID-19.

The rearrangement joins TRBV5-4 to TRBJ2-5; 8 nucleotides match TRBD1. CDR3 length: 14 amino acids. Trimming cost V 3 bases and J 2 bases; bases outside gene matches: 3. Germline assignment: CDR1 SGHNT and CDR2 YYREEE (reference sequence). The DNA of the CDR3 is TGTGCCAGCAGCTACCGACAGGGGCAAGAGACCCAGTACTTC. This encodes CASSYRQGQETQYF.

J is TRBJ2-2 and V is TRBV6-5; 8 bases map to TRBD1. This CDR3 has 15 amino acids. Trimming at V came to 6 bases and at J to 6 bases, leaving 9 bases not matched to a gene. From germline, CDR1 is MNHEY and CDR2 SVGAGI. The CDR3 DNA is TGTGCCAGCAGACAGGACAGGGCCTGGGCCGGGGAGCTGTTTTTT. Protein product: CASRQDRAWAGELFF.

The chain combines TRBV12-5 with TRBJ2-1, with TRBD1 as a possible D gene (6 bases). The length of the CDR3 is 16 residues. CDR1 and CDR2 (germline): LGHNT, FRNRAP. V was pared by 5 bases and J by 1 base, with 15 bases between. The CDR3 coding sequence is TGTGCTAGTGGTCCCCCACAGGGTGGTTCCTACAATGAGCAGTTCTTC. This sequence encodes CASGPPQGGSYNEQFF. The full variable domain, rest sourced from reference TRBV12-5 and TRBJ2-1, is DARVTQTPRHKVTEMGQEVTMRCQPILGHNTVFWYRQTMMQGLELLAYFRNRAPLDDSGMPKDRFSAEMPDATLATLKIQPSEPRDSAVYFCASGPPQGGSYNEQFFGPGTRLTVL.

V is TRBV25-1 and J is TRBJ1-1; possibly TRBD1 for D (5 bases). The V end lost 9 bases, the J end lost 11 bases, and 25 bases lay between the germline ends. The CDR3 runs 14 residues. Germline V gene sequence: CDR1 MGHDK, CDR2 SYGVNS. CDR3 protein: CASRGTQEWLGAFF. CDR3 DNA sequence: TGTGCCAGTAGGGGCACACAGGAGTGGTTGGGGGCTTTCTTT.

V is TRBV2 and J is TRBJ1-6; 7 bases align to TRBD1. Germline trimming cut 7 bases from V and 5 bases from J; bases unmatched to any gene: 8. This CDR3 spans 15 amino acids. Germline-derived CDR1 and CDR2 are SNHLY and FYNNEI. The CDR3 nucleotides are TGTGCCAGCAATGAGGGGGCGCTGAATAATTCACCCCTCCACTTT. This sequence encodes CASNEGALNNSPLHF.

The rearrangement uses TRBV4-2 and TRBJ2-1, with TRBD2 matching over 9 bases. Losses at the gene ends were 0 bases for V and 7 bases for J; bases not matched to a gene: 7. The CDR3 is 16 residues long. CDR1 and CDR2 from the germline V gene are LGHNA and YNFKEQ. The CDR3 region has the DNA TGTGCCAGCAGCCAAGAAAATCCGGGACTAGCTAATGAGCAGTTCTTC. As protein: CASSQENPGLANEQFF.

V gene TRBV5-4 combines with J gene TRBJ2-1; D might be TRBD1 (7 bases). Deletions cut 2 bases from V and 7 bases from J, with 13 bases between. CDR3 length equals 14 residues. Germline CDR1 and CDR2: SGHNT and YYREEE (reference sequence). CDR3 residues: CASSFVAGGNEQFF. In nucleotides, the CDR3 is TGTGCCAGCAGCTTTGTGGCAGGGGGGAATGAGCAGTTCTTC.

This clone was recorded once. The CDR3 sequence: CASSLTGGGNTIYF. The CDR3 bases are TGCGCCAGCAGCTTGACAGGGGGTGGAAACACCATATATTTT. V and J are TRBV5-1 and TRBJ1-3; TRBD1 aligns across 8 bases. The CDR3 extends over 14 amino acids. The J segment lost 3 bases and the V segment lost 1 base, leaving 0 bases of the junction unmatched. Germline assignment: CDR1 SGHRS and CDR2 YFSETQ. Looking up the rest from reference TRBV5-1 and TRBJ1-3 gives the full variable domain: KAGVTQTPRYLIKTRGQQVTLSCSPISGHRSVSWYQQTPGQGLQFLFEYFSETQRNKGNFPGRFSGRQFSNSRSEMNVSTLELGDSALYLCASSLTGGGNTIYFGEGSWLTVV.

The chain joins TRBV6-4 to TRBJ1-5; no definite D call. V was pared by 4 bases and J by 6 bases, with 10 bases between. The CDR3 extends over 13 amino acids. Per germline, CDR1 MRHNA and CDR2 SNTAGT. CDR3 sequence reads: CASSVEVSQPQHF. CDR3 coding DNA: TGTGCCAGCAGTGTGGAGGTTTCTCAGCCCCAGCATTTT.

CDR3: CASSETRTGEETQYF. The DNA for the CDR3 is TGTGCCAGCAGTGAGACCCGGACAGGGGAAGAGACCCAGTACTTC. The chain employs TRBV2 and TRBJ2-5; TRBD1 matches 9 bases. This CDR3 region has 15 residues. V trimming: 3 bases; J trimming: 3 bases; junction bases outside the gene matches: 5. The germline V gene has CDR1 SNHLY and CDR2 FYNNEI.

V gene TRBV19 combines with J gene TRBJ2-3, with 13 bases matching TRBD2. The CDR3 has 14 amino acids. Germline V lookup: CDR1 LNHDA, CDR2 SQIVND (reference sequence). J lost 7 bases, V lost 6 bases, and 4 bases had no gene match. CDR3 residues: CASSTSGGDHTQYF. Written as DNA, the CDR3 is TGTGCCAGTAGCACTAGCGGGGGGGACCATACGCAGTATTTT.

The CDR3 DNA reads TGCGCCAGCAGCGGAGAGGGAAGGGAATACGAGCAGTACTTC. It yields the protein CASSGEGREYEQYF. V and J are TRBV5-1 and TRBJ2-7, with D tentatively TRBD2 (5 bases). The V gene lost 4 bases and the J gene lost 4 bases, with 15 bases spanning the gap. Germline CDR1 and CDR2: SGHRS and YFSETQ. CDR3 size: 14 residues.

This clone was recorded once. CDR3 region: CASSVRLQPRQETQYF. For the CDR3, the DNA is TGTGCCAGCAGTGTAAGACTACAACCTCGCCAAGAGACCCAGTACTTC. This sequence joins TRBV2 and TRBJ2-5, with a possible D match to TRBD2 (5 bases). The CDR3 is made up of 16 amino acids. Per the germline V gene, CDR1 is SNHLY and CDR2 is FYNNEI. Trimming shortened V by 4 bases and J by 1 base, and 16 bases separated the two germline ends.